This T cell receptor beta chain was sequenced in a study of tumor and adjacent non-tumor tissue in lung cancer (dated 2018 in TCRdb). Regarding the complete study: Of the cohort, roughly 12 patients had adenocarcinoma, 2 had squamous cell carcinoma and 1 had small cell lung cancer. The approximately 15 enrolled patients, of whom 10 were men and 5 were women, were aged 31 to 76 years and were diagnosed with TNM stage I to III disease. In total, sequencing yielded over 95 million productive TCRbeta reads, which works out to an average of approximately 4 million reads per sample. Bulk TCRbeta repertoires were compared between lung tumor tissue and matched distant non-tumor lung tissue obtained from around 16 lung cancer patients. For each patient, one tumor sample and one normal lung sample were taken, giving thirty paired specimens that underwent TCRbeta CDR3 sequencing.

CDR1 and CDR2 (SQVTM, ANQGSEA) derive from the germline V gene. Trimming takes 2 bases off V and 7 bases off J; junction bases not matched to a gene: 7. The CDR3 holds 15 amino acids from the cysteine to the phenylalanine. Left in the record is the CDR3 DNA by itself, 45 bases read in frame from the first base. The research as a whole found: TCR diversity was significantly higher in younger patients, and greater tumor TCR diversity was associated with shorter overall survival and shorter disease-free survival. With only roughly 14 patients in the cohort, the authors noted that larger samples and more detailed clinical data are needed. Neither the sequencing platform nor unique molecular identifiers are mentioned in the methods. Tumor tissue showed significantly higher TCR diversity (inverse Simpson) than normal lung tissue, at 431.37 vs 166.20 (P = 0.0075, Mann-Whitney U test). Because peripheral blood was not sequenced, blood TCRbeta repertoires in the lung cancer patients of the study were not examined. In normal lung, the top 100 clones accounted for a significantly larger cumulative share of the repertoire than in tumor tissue.

The library was built by means of multiplex PCR. The data were produced on an Illumina HiSeq 2500. Following protocols modified from ARM-PCR, the researchers constructed TCRbeta libraries through three rounds of nested PCR with primers (Table S4). Before sequencing, PCR products in the 200-500 bp range were cut out of the gel and cleaned up using the QIAquick gel extraction kit. In the authors' own workflow: Reads were cleaned with Trimmomatic, merged with FLASH into complete CDR3 sequences, and assigned to V(D)J germline segments with MiTCR. Clonal diversity was calculated as the inverse Simpson's index using VDJtools. In-frame sequences lacking a premature stop codon were counted as productive reads. TCRdb reprocessed the public reads (quality trimming at Q25 with fastp, clone calling with MiXCR) and kept in-frame beta chains. Entries that share a CDR3 protein sequence are merged under the most common genes and DNA. The V and J calls and clone size are TCRdb's, not the authors'. Within this sample are 100,000 or so distinct CDR3 sequences, with roughly two thirds of them counted one time only. Of the sample, approximately 19% falls within the top ten clones.

As to this clonotype: No cognate antigen has been identified for it. No qualities accompany the bases; no much larger clone lies one base away.

Bulk unsorted tissue served as the source for RNA extraction, and RNA quality was assessed using a NanoDrop ND-1000 and an Agilent 2100. For the normal lung samples, distant non-tumor tissue was collected more than 3 cm away from the tumor edge. Newly diagnosed lung cancer patients without prior chemotherapy who had been admitted for thoracic surgery in China between August and November 2014 were enrolled as donors. Patients with previous radiotherapy or chemotherapy, or with another concurrent cancer, were excluded from the study. Pieces of surgical tissue measuring about 1-2.2 cm3 were kept in RNAlater solution and stored at -80 degrees C until use.

The chain couples TRBV29-1 to TRBJ2-2; 10 junctional bases match TRBD2. Input material: distant non-tumor lung tissue. The sequence was collected from a man aged 30 to 39 with non-small cell lung cancer. The nucleotide sequence is TGCAGCGTTGAAACTAGCGGGAAAAAGAACGGGGAGCTGTTTTTT. It translates as CSVETSGKKNGELFF.